The source of this TCR beta chain is a study of CD8+ T cells in alopecia areata. The sequencing template was cDNA reverse transcribed from extracted RNA. Assay used: immunoSEQ multiplex PCR; TCRdb lists only in-frame clones, some missing. The data hold 150,000 to 200,000 clones, with 60% observed a single time. Germline trimming cut 3 bases from V and 5 bases from J; bases unmatched to any gene: 1. Germline loops: CDR1 SGHDT, CDR2 YYEEEE. The CDR3 sequence is 13 residues long. Described treatment: oral pan-JAK inhibitor, 5-10 mg twice daily. The input for sequencing was CD4+ T cells sorted from blood, taken at week 24, from a patient treated with tofacitinib. This receptor was identified in a human donor with alopecia areata. V and J are TRBV5-6 and TRBJ2-3; 9 positions agree with TRBD1. CDR3 sequence: CASSWGQGDTQYF. The CDR3 nucleotides read TGTGCCAGCAGCTGGGGACAGGGAGATACGCAGTATTTT.